This TCR beta chain derives from a study of OX40 agonist ivuxolimab in advanced cancers. TCRdb's table, derived via immunoSEQ multiplex PCR, lists solely in-frame clones and lacks some. Among 60,000 or so clones, roughly 85% were seen once, and the ten largest hold about 3%. Germline CDR1 and CDR2: SGHNT and YYREEE (reference sequence). This CDR3 is built from 15 residues. Trimming removed 1 base at V and 5 bases at J, with 12 bases between. Researchers took blood at baseline, on cycle 4 day 1, and on cycle 7 day 1. Material: CD4+ or CD8+ T cells sorted from blood, obtained in a trial of the OX40 agonist ivuxolimab. This TCR derives from an adult with an advanced solid tumor such as melanoma, head and neck, liver or kidney cancer. The chain joins TRBV5-4 to TRBJ1-4, with D perhaps matching TRBD1 (5 bases). For the CDR3, the DNA is TGTGCCAGCAGCTTGTCATGGCAGGGAAATGAAAAACTGTTTTTT. Its translation: CASSLSWQGNEKLFF.